Listed below are T cell receptor beta chains from one sample, sequenced in a study of T cells in narcolepsy. Sequencing was performed with immunoSEQ multiplex PCR; in TCRdb, only in-frame clones are kept and a portion is missing. The sample has some 30,000 clones; roughly 78% are singletons. The sample taken for sequencing was CD45RA- memory CD4+ T cells from PBMCs. These receptors were obtained from a human donor with narcolepsy. Both conserved end residues are part of each CDR3. Each record gives: V gene, D gene, J gene, clone size, CDR3 protein, CDR3 DNA. A D gene is named only where the DNA matches it firmly. Expanded clones get a size class; other rows say once, few or many, or leave the size out.

>TRBV29-1|TRBD2|TRBJ2-4|NA
CSVVETSGPSLAKNIQYF
TGCAGCGTTGTAGAAACTAGCGGGCCTTCCCTAGCCAAAAACATTCAGTACTTC
>TRBV19|NA|TRBJ1-5|NA
CASSFTQWGGQDQPQHF
TGTGCCAGTAGTTTTACCCAATGGGGCGGGCAGGATCAGCCCCAGCATTTT
>TRBV10-1|NA|TRBJ1-1|NA
CASGDGGDGTEAFF
TGCGCCAGCGGGGACGGGGGGGATGGCACTGAAGCTTTCTTT
>TRBV25-1|NA|TRBJ2-7|NA
CASSEPSCRHIPYEQYF
TGTGCCAGCAGTGAACCATCGTGTAGGCATATTCCCTACGAGCAGTACTTC
>TRBV6-6|NA|TRBJ1-5|NA
CASSTRPNDQHF
TGTGCCAGCTCCACCCGCCCGAATGACCAGCATTTT
>TRBV19|NA|TRBJ2-5|NA
CASSIRGRDGETQYF
TGTGCCAGTAGTATAAGGGGCAGGGATGGAGAGACCCAGTACTTC
>TRBV19|NA|TRBJ1-5|NA
CASSRLRGGDISNQPQHF
TGTGCCAGTAGCCGACTCCGCGGGGGGGATATTAGCAATCAGCCCCAGCATTTT
>TRBV19|TRBD2|TRBJ2-7|NA
CASGREISYEQYF
TGTGCCAGTGGGCGGGAGATCTCCTACGAGCAGTACTTC
>TRBV18|NA|TRBJ2-5|NA
CASSPLLLQGTQYF
TGTGCCAGCTCACCACTCTTGCTACAAGGGACCCAGTACTTC
>TRBV7-3|TRBD1|TRBJ2-3|NA
CASSSGQHTDTQYF
TGTGCCAGCAGCTCGGGACAGCACACAGATACGCAGTATTTT
>TRBV25-1|NA|TRBJ1-3|once
CASSEERTGNTIYF
TGTGCCAGCAGTGAAGAACGAACAGGAAACACCATATATTTT
>TRBV5-4|NA|TRBJ1-1|NA
CASSRGGNTEAFF
TGTGCCAGCAGCCGGGGCGGGAACACTGAAGCTTTCTTT
>TRBV9|TRBD2|TRBJ2-1|NA
CASSVVLAGSNEQFF
TGTGCCAGCAGCGTAGTTCTAGCGGGGTCCAATGAGCAGTTCTTC
>TRBV11-2|NA|TRBJ2-3|once
CASSLEGSSTDTQYF
TGTGCCAGCAGCTTAGAAGGATCTAGCACAGATACGCAGTATTTT
>TRBV2|NA|TRBJ1-2|NA
CASRPGTTAGYTF
TGTGCCAGCAGGCCTGGGACCACAGCGGGCTACACCTTC
>TRBV5-1|NA|TRBJ2-7|few
CASMLRGGYEQYF
TGCGCCAGCATGCTCAGGGGAGGATACGAGCAGTACTTC
>TRBV6-6|TRBD1|TRBJ1-6|once
CASAPGTENSPLHF
TGTGCCAGCGCCCCCGGGACAGAGAATTCACCCCTCCACTTT
>TRBV6-1|NA|TRBJ2-1|NA
CASSRRGDTEQFF
TGTGCCAGCAGCCGGAGGGGGGACACTGAGCAGTTCTTC
>TRBV6-6|NA|TRBJ1-1|NA
CASSYFSPVGNTEAFF
TGTGCCAGCAGTTACTTCTCGCCGGTTGGGAACACTGAAGCTTTCTTT
>TRBV7-7|NA|TRBJ2-7|NA
CASSPQVRGNEQYF
TGTGCCAGCAGCCCGCAGGTTAGGGGCAACGAGCAGTACTTC
>TRBV19|TRBD1|TRBJ1-1|medium-sized
CASSMWGQGAEAFF
TGTGCCAGTAGTATGTGGGGACAGGGGGCTGAAGCTTTCTTT
>TRBV28|TRBD1|TRBJ1-1|few
CASSGTGAREAFF
TGTGCCAGCAGTGGGACAGGGGCGAGAGAAGCTTTCTTT
>TRBV7-9|NA|TRBJ2-7|once
CASTTGLSRGSHEQYF
TGTGCCAGCACCACCGGGTTGAGTAGGGGGAGCCACGAGCAGTACTTC
>TRBV5-1|TRBD1|TRBJ2-2|NA
CASKPAGGNTGELFF
TGCGCCAGCAAGCCGGCAGGGGGAAACACCGGGGAGCTGTTTTTT
>TRBV11-3|TRBD2|TRBJ2-7|NA
CASSLGGGSSYEQYF
TGTGCCAGCAGCTTAGGAGGCGGGAGCTCCTACGAGCAGTACTTC
>TRBV5-8|TRBD1|TRBJ1-5|NA
CASSPGTGRNQPQHF
TGTGCCAGCAGCCCGGGGACAGGTCGTAATCAGCCCCAGCATTTT
>TRBV6-1|NA|TRBJ1-6|medium-sized
CASNKGLENSPLHF
TGTGCCAGCAACAAAGGACTGGAGAATTCACCCCTCCACTTT
>TRBV19|NA|TRBJ1-1|NA
CASSIDGHTEAFF
TGTGCCAGTAGTATAGATGGGCACACTGAAGCTTTCTTT
>TRBV6-1|NA|TRBJ1-1|NA
CASSRRENTEAFF
TGTGCCAGCAGTCGACGGGAGAACACTGAAGCTTTCTTT
>TRBV6-1|TRBD1|TRBJ1-3|few
CASAGTGVNTIYF
TGTGCCAGCGCCGGGACAGGGGTTAACACCATATATTTT
>TRBV2|NA|TRBJ2-3|NA
CASSDQGPSRTQYF
TGTGCCAGCAGTGACCAGGGCCCCTCGCGTACGCAGTATTTT
>TRBV27|NA|TRBJ1-5|NA
CASGGPGGHSNQPQHF
TGTGCCAGCGGGGGTCCGGGGGGCCATAGCAATCAGCCCCAGCATTTT
>TRBV30|NA|TRBJ1-5|NA
CAWSFGTPGNQPQHF
TGTGCCTGGAGTTTCGGAACCCCCGGCAATCAGCCCCAGCATTTT
>TRBV5-5|NA|TRBJ2-5|NA
CASSLAVGGVNQETQYF
TGTGCCAGCAGCTTGGCCGTGGGCGGGGTAAACCAAGAGACCCAGTACTTC
>TRBV7-8|NA|TRBJ2-2|NA
CASSPRGRGRTGELFF
TGTGCCAGCAGCCCCCGGGGGCGCGGTAGAACCGGGGAGCTGTTTTTT
>TRBV10-3|NA|TRBJ2-7|NA
CAIKSGRGYEQYF
TGTGCCATCAAGTCGGGACGCGGATACGAGCAGTACTTC
>TRBV18|NA|TRBJ1-1|NA
CASSPPSVNTEAFF
TGTGCCAGCTCACCACCTTCGGTGAACACTGAAGCTTTCTTT
>TRBV5-8|NA|TRBJ1-2|NA
CASSLGTAGGYTF
TGTGCCAGCAGCTTGGGTACGGCTGGGGGCTACACCTTC
>TRBV7-9|NA|TRBJ2-7|NA
CASSLYRALYEQYF
TGTGCCAGCAGCTTATACAGGGCCCTCTACGAGCAGTACTTC
>TRBV5-4|TRBD2|TRBJ2-1|few
CASSSFVGFASGPPQFF
TGTGCCAGCAGCTCGTTTGTGGGTTTTGCTAGCGGGCCCCCGCAGTTCTTC
>TRBV19|NA|TRBJ1-2|NA
CASSSSQGYYGYTF
TGTGCCAGTAGTTCCTCGCAGGGGTACTATGGCTACACCTTC
>TRBV19|NA|TRBJ2-2|NA
CASKGDANTGELFF
TGTGCCAGTAAGGGGGACGCGAACACCGGGGAGCTGTTTTTT
>TRBV7-9|TRBD2|TRBJ2-1|NA
CASSPRLAGYNEQFF
TGTGCCAGCAGCCCCCGACTAGCGGGTTACAATGAGCAGTTCTTC
>TRBV7-9|TRBD2|TRBJ2-5|NA
CASSTTIQAGIPYQETQYF
TGTGCCAGCTCAACAACAATCCAAGCGGGAATCCCGTACCAAGAGACCCAGTACTTC
>TRBV27|NA|TRBJ1-2|NA
CASSFGANYGYTF
TGTGCCAGCAGTTTCGGCGCTAACTATGGCTACACCTTC